This T cell receptor (beta chain) appears in the sequencing data of a study of blood T cell repertoires in COVID-19. Study-level background: Researchers got acute and convalescent COVID-19 samples from the United States, Italy and Spain. The analysed material was cDNA or gDNA that came from T cells, B-cell-depleted T cells, or PBMCs.

Germline V gene lookup returns CDR1 GTSNPN and CDR2 SVGIG (reference sequence). This CDR3 is 14 amino acids long. Trimming removed 5 bases from V and 4 bases from J; junction bases left unmatched: 8. Source study methods: Estimated nucleated cell counts came from reference gene primer amplification. The data were produced by immunoSEQ multiplex PCR, yet TCRdb's version contains in-frame clones alone and is incomplete. The V and J calls and clone size were taken over from that table, and D and trimming were inferred from the DNA. Of approximately 210,000 clones detected, roughly 86% appear once; the ten largest clones hold 4.5% to 5.5%.

The gene calls are TRBV30 and TRBJ2-1, with 7 nucleotides matching TRBD1. Material: peripheral blood. This sequence was found in an older woman with active or convalescent COVID-19. The CDR3 loop reads CAWADLTGYNEQFF. The DNA for the CDR3 is TGTGCCTGGGCGGACTTGACAGGGTACAATGAGCAGTTCTTC.